This entry describes one T cell receptor (beta chain). Original data processing: Using reference gene primer amplification, nucleated cell counts were estimated. Libraries were prepared by immunoSEQ multiplex PCR; TCRdb keeps only in-frame clonotypes and omits some of them. The DNA gave D and trimming, while V, J and clone size come from that table. The data hold under 35,000 clones, with around nine tenths observed a single time. The source of the sample is a study of blood T cell repertoires in COVID-19. The wider study: Sample material is recorded as cDNA or gDNA derived from T cells, B-cell-depleted T cells, or PBMCs.

The sequenced sample consisted of peripheral blood. This receptor was taken from a human donor in a cohort sampled during active COVID-19.

The CDR3 nucleotides read TGTGCCAGCAGCTTGGTCCGGCAGGGGGCGGATGGCTACACCTTC. Its protein product is CASSLVRQGADGYTF. The gene calls are TRBV5-5 and TRBJ1-2, with 8 positions matching TRBD1. The CDR3 totals 15 residues. Trimming cost V 0 bases and J 6 bases; bases outside gene matches: 7. Germline V gives CDR1 SGHKS, CDR2 YYEKEE (reference sequence).